This T cell receptor beta chain is drawn from a study of CD8 T cells in ankylosing spondylitis. Study findings and constraints: Ankylosing spondylitis blood seemed to carry a telltale TCR beta motif made of eight or nine highly homologous variants. Several of the motif variants were reported before in synovial fluid and blood from reactive arthritis. Significant enrichment of disease-linked clones was reportedly seen in matched ankylosing spondylitis synovial fluid.

5'-RACE, quantitative and with molecular barcodes, yielded the TCR beta libraries. Via MiXCR, TCRdb re-called the 5' RACE reads, giving one row per CDR3 protein. The sample has some 140,000 distinct CDR3 sequences, approximately 17% seen once; the top ten hold around a third. The CDR3 is 15 residues long. Per the germline V gene, CDR1 is SGHDT and CDR2 is YYEEEE. After removal of 1 base from V and 3 bases from J, the junction contained 7 bases not matched to a gene. Regarding this clonotype: The antigen is unknown.

The sequenced sample was blood, either unsorted or a sorted T cell fraction (not recorded which). This TCR came from a male donor with ankylosing spondylitis. The chain employs TRBV5-6 and TRBJ2-7; TRBD2 matches 7 bases. This CDR3 is CASSLWRREFYEQYF. CDR3 DNA: TGTGCCAGCAGCTTGTGGCGGCGGGAGTTCTACGAGCAGTACTTC. Filled out from reference TRBV5-6 and TRBJ2-7, the complete variable domain reads DAGVTQSPTHLIKTRGQQVTLRCSPKSGHDTVSWYQQALGQGPQFIFQYYEEEERQRGNFPDRFSGHQFPNYSSELNVNALLLGDSALYLCASSLWRREFYEQYFGPGTRLTVT.